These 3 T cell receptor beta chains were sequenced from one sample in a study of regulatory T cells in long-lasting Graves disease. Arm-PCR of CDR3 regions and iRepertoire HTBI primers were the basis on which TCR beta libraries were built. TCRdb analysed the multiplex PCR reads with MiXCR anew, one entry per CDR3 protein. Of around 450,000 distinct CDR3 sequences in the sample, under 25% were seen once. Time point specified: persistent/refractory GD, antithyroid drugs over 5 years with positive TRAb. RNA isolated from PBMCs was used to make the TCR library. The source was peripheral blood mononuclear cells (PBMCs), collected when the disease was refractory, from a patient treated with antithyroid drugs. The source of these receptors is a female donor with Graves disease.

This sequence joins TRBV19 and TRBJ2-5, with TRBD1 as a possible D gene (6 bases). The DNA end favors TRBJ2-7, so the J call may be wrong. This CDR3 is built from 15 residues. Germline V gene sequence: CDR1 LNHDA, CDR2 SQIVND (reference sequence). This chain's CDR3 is CASSTVFVAGDEQYF. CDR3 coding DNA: TGTGCCAGTAGTACCGTCTTCGTAGCAGGGGACGAGCAGTACTTC.

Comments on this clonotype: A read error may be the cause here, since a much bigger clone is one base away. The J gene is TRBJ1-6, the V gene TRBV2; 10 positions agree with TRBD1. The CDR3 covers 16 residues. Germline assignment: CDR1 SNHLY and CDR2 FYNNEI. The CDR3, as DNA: TGTGCCAGCAGCGCCGACAGGGGGCTTAATAATTCACTCCTCCACTTT. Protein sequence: CASSADRGLNNSLLHF. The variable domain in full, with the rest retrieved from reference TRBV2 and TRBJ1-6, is EPEVTQTPSHQVTQMGQEVILRCVPISNHLYFYWYRQILGQKVEFLVSFYNNEISEKSEIFDDQFSVERPDGSNFTLKIRSTKLEDSAMYFCASSADRGLNNSLLHFGNGTRLTVT.

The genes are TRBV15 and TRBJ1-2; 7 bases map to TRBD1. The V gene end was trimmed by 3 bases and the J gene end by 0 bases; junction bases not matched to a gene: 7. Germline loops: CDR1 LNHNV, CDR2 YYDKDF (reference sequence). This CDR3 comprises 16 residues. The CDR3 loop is CATSRVGQVANYGYTF. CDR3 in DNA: TGTGCCACCAGCAGGGTTGGACAGGTAGCTAACTATGGCTACACCTTC.